This T cell receptor (beta chain) was documented in a study of TIL therapy for anti-PD-1-resistant metastatic lung cancer. Study background: Most patients had lung adenocarcinoma. Tumors carried a median roughly 1.5 non-synonymous mutations per megabase. Study-wide findings and caveats: TIL clonotype persistence in blood showed no apparent association with response.

The libraries were made with immunoSEQ v3. Some clones are missing from TCRdb's copy, which holds only in-frame ones; the method was immunoSEQ multiplex PCR. The sample has about 15,000 clones, 86% seen once; the top ten hold 0.85%. Details on this clone: Its antigen is as yet unknown.

Specified time point: pre-treatment sample, taken before nivolumab and TIL therapy. Stage 4 NSCLC adults joined between 2017 and January 2020. V lost 5 bases and J 0 bases, leaving 20 bases between the germline ends. From germline, CDR1 is SGHTA and CDR2 FQGNSA. The CDR3 totals 19 residues. The sample was blood, taken at baseline. This receptor was obtained from a person aged 25 to 85 with non-small cell lung cancer. This chain connects TRBV7-2 to TRBJ2-6; possible D gene TRBD1, 6 bases. CDR3 sequence: CASSPGQLLRGSGANVLTF. CDR3 DNA sequence: TGTGCCAGCAGCCCCGGACAGCTTCTCAGGGGCTCTGGGGCCAACGTCCTGACTTTC.